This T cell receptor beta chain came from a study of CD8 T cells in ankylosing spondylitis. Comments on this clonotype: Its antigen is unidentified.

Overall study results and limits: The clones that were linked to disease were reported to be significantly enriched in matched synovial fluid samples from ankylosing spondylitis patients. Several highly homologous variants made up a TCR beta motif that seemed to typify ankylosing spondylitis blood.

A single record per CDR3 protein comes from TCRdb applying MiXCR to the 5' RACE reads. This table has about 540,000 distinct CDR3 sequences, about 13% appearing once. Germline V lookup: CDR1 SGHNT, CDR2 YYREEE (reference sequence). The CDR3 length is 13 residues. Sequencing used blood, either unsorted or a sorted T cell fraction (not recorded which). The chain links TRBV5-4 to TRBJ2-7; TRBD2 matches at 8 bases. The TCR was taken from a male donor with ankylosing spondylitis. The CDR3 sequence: CAVAGSGSYEQYF. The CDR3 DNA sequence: TGTGCTGTAGCGGGATCAGGCTCCTACGAGCAGTACTTC.